Listed below are T cell receptor beta chains from one sample, sequenced in a study of cytomegalovirus exposure and HLA in healthy donors. Using immunoSEQ multiplex PCR, the repertoire was profiled, and TCRdb retains in-frame clones only, with some absent. Of tens of thousands of clones in the sample, about 96% were seen once. The material sequenced was PBMCs. Every receptor here comes from a woman aged 18-30 years in good health and CMV-seronegative. Both conserved end residues are trimmed from each CDR3.

J: TRBJ2-2; V: TRBV14; CDR3: ASSQVGGLRTGELF
J: TRBJ2-1; V: TRBV28; CDR3: ASSPGAAGRAYNEQF
J: TRBJ2-2; V: TRBV11-3; CDR3: ASSSGRLTGELF
J: TRBJ2-7; V: TRBV6-5; CDR3: ASSYDSWYEQY
J: TRBJ2-5; V: TRBV10-2; CDR3: ASSPGQAPRD
J: TRBJ1-2; V: TRBV10-1; CDR3: ASATGPGLYGYT
J: TRBJ2-7; V: TRBV7-6; CDR3: ASSLGSARGLGEQY
J: TRBJ2-7; V: TRBV5-1; CDR3: ASSLYPGQGKNSYEQY
J: TRBJ2-1; V: TRBV10-1; CDR3: ASSDRGHGEQF
J: TRBJ2-1; V: TRBV7-8; CDR3: ASSSGQVRGDEQF
J: TRBJ1-4; V: TRBV9; CDR3: ASSVSGNQEKLF
J: TRBJ2-1; V: TRBV5-8; CDR3: ASSLDGFLAGYNEQF
J: TRBJ2-1; V: TRBV5-1; CDR3: ASSPPLASSGDNEQF
J: TRBJ2-5; V: TRBV5-1; CDR3: ASSLGSRDSQETQY
J: TRBJ2-7; V: TRBV29-1; CDR3: SVGPGTGVSYEQY
J: TRBJ2-1; V: TRBV9; CDR3: ASSARTSGSSEQF
J: TRBJ1-1; V: TRBV28; CDR3: ASSQTGAVTEAF
J: TRBJ2-1; V: TRBV5-1; CDR3: ASSPLAGGNEQF
J: TRBJ2-1; V: TRBV6-1; CDR3: ASRTGAGAFIEQF
J: TRBJ2-1; V: TRBV10-3; CDR3: AIGPKYNEQF
J: TRBJ1-2; V: TRBV30; CDR3: AANGGAGNGYT
J: TRBJ2-7; V: TRBV5-1; CDR3: ASSLKPQDREGHSSYEQY
J: TRBJ2-7; V: TRBV7-9; CDR3: ASSYRDRGPYEQY
J: TRBJ1-5; V: TRBV19; CDR3: ASRWDRYSNQPQH
J: TRBJ1-4; V: TRBV27; CDR3: ASVDTVNEKLF